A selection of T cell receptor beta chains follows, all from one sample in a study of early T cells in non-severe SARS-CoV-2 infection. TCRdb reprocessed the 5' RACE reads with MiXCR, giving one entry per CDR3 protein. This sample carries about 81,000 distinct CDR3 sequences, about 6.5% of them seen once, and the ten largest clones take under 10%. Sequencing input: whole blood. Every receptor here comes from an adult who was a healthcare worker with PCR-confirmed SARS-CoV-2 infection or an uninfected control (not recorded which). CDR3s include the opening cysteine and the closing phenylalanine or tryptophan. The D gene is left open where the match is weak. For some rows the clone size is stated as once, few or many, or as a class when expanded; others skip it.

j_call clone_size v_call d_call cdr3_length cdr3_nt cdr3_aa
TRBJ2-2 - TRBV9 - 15 TGTGCCAGCAGCGTAGTCTCCCAGCTCGGGGGGGAGCTGTTTTTT CASSVVSQLGGELFF
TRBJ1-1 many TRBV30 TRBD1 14 TGTGCCTGGACCGGGCAGGGGGCTTACACTGAAGCTTTCTTT CAWTGQGAYTEAFF
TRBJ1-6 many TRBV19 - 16 TGTGCCAGTAGAGAGTCGGACAATCTTCTGCATTCACCCCTCCACTTT CASRESDNLLHSPLHF
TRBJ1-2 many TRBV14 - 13 TGTGCCAGCAGCCAAGATCTGGAAGGGCACTACACCTTC CASSQDLEGHYTF
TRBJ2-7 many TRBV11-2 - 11 TGTGCCAGCAGCTCAACCTACGAGCAGTACTTC CASSSTYEQYF
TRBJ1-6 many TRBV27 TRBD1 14 TGTGCCAGCAGGGCCGGGACAGGGAATTCACCCCTCCACTTT CASRAGTGNSPLHF
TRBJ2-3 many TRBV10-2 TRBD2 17 TGCGCCAGCACCGCAAGACTAGCGGGGGGCCGCACAGATACGCAGTATTTT CASTARLAGGRTDTQYF
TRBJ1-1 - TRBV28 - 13 TGTGCCAGCAGTTCCCCCAACAGGGCTGAAGCTTTCTTT CASSSPNRAEAFF
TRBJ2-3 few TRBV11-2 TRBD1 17 TGTGCCAGCAGCTCCCCAAATCAGGGGGAGTACACAGATACGCAGTATTTT CASSSPNQGEYTDTQYF
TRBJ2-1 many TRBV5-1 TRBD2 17 TGCGCCAGCAGCTTGGGACCTAGCGGGAGCTCCTACAATGAGCAGTTCTTC CASSLGPSGSSYNEQFF
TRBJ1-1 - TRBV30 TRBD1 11 TGTGCCCTCAAGGGGGCTAGTGAAGCTTTCTTT CALKGASEAFF
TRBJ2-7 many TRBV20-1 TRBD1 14 TGCAGTGGCCAACACGGGACAGTCTTTAGCGAGCAGTACTTC CSGQHGTVFSEQYF
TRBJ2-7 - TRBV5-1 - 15 TGCGCCAGCAGCTATGGAGGGACTGCGATCTACGAGCAGTACTTC CASSYGGTAIYEQYF
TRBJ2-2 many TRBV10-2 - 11 TGCGCCAGCAGTGAAGGGGGGGAGCTGTTTTTT CASSEGGELFF
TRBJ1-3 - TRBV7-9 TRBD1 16 TGTGCCAGCAGCTTAGCGGACAGGGTCTCTGGAAACACCATATATTTT CASSLADRVSGNTIYF
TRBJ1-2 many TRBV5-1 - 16 TGCGCCAGCAGCCCCCCCCCCGGGGTTGAGGGCTATGGCTACACCTTC CASSPPPGVEGYGYTF
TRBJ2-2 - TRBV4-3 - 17 TGCGCCAGCAGCCAAGATCGGAGACAGATTAACACCGGGGAGCTGTTTTTT CASSQDRRQINTGELFF
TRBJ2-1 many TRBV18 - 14 TGTGTCAGCTCAGAGACAGTTATCGACAATGAGCAGTTCTTC CVSSETVIDNEQFF
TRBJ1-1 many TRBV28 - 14 TGTGCCAGCAGGGTTCCCTACATGAACACTGAAGCTTTCTTT CASRVPYMNTEAFF
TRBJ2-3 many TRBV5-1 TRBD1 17 TGCGCCAGCAGCAAGGACAGGGCCCTAAGTAGCACAGATACGCAGTATTTT CASSKDRALSSTDTQYF
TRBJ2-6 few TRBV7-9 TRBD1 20 TGTGCCAGCAGCAGCATAATACAGGGGGCGAATTTTGCTGGGGCCAACGTCCTGACTTTC CASSSIIQGANFAGANVLTF
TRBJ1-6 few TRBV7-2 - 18 TGTGCCAGCAGCTCCGGGACCTTAGGCGGCTCCTATAATTCACCCCTCCACTTT CASSSGTLGGSYNSPLHF
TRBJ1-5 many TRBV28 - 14 TGTGCCAGCAGACGACCCTATAGCAATCAGCCCCAGCATTTT CASRRPYSNQPQHF
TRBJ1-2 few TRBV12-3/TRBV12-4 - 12 TGTGCCAGCAGTTTACATGACTATGGCTACACCTTC CASSLHDYGYTF
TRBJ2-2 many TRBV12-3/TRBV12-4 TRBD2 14 TGTGCCACCGAGACTAGCACGAACACCGGGGAGCTGTTTTTT CATETSTNTGELFF
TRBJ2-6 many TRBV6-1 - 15 TGTGCCAGCAGTGAAATCCGGACGGGAGCCAACGTCCTGACTTTC CASSEIRTGANVLTF
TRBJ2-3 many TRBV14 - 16 TGTGCCAGCAGCGCAGAAGTTGGCCTCGGCACAGATACGCAGTATTTT CASSAEVGLGTDTQYF
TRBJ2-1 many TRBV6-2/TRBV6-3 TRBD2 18 TGTGCCAGCAGTTACAGGGTAGCGGGAGGGCCGGGGGACAATGAGCAGTTCTTC CASSYRVAGGPGDNEQFF
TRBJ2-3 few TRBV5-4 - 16 TGTGCCAGCAGCCAGGGACTGCTAGTCGGGGCGGATACGCAGTATTTT CASSQGLLVGADTQYF
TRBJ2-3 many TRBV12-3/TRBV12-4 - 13 TGTGCCAGCAGTTTACCTGGCACAGATACGCAGTATTTT CASSLPGTDTQYF
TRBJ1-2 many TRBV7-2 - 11 TGTGCCAGCAGCTTAGCGAATGGCTACACCTTC CASSLANGYTF
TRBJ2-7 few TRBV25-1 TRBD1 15 TGTGCCAGCAGTGACCCGGACAGGGCCCGCTACGAGCAGTACTTC CASSDPDRARYEQYF
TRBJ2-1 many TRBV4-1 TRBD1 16 TGCGCCAGCAGCCAGGTCCCCGGGACAGGGCACAATGAGCAGTTCTTC CASSQVPGTGHNEQFF
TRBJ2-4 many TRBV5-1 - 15 TGCGCCAGCAGCTTGGGCCGGGGGCAAGAAAACATTCAGTACTTC CASSLGRGQENIQYF
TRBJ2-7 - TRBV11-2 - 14 TGTGCCAGCAGCTCCTCCAGGGGAAGGAACGAGCAGTACTTC CASSSSRGRNEQYF
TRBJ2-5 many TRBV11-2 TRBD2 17 TGTGCCAGCAGCAAACCGGGACTAGCGGGAGGGGGGCCCGCCCAGTACTTC CASSKPGLAGGGPAQYF
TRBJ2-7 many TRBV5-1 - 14 TGCGCCAGCAGCCCGACAGAACTCCCCGGAGAGCAGTACTTC CASSPTELPGEQYF
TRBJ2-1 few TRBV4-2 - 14 TGTGCCAGCAGCCAGCCTAGAACCTACAATGAGCAGTTCTTC CASSQPRTYNEQFF
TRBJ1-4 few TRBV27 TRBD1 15 TGTGCCAGCAGGCTTCAGGGGGCGGCTAATGAAAAACTGTTTTTT CASRLQGAANEKLFF
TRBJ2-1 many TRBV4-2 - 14 TGTGCCAGCAGCCAAGCAGTTGCCTACAATGAGCAGTTCTTC CASSQAVAYNEQFF
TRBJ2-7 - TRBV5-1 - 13 TGCGCCAGCAGCTTGGTTCAGGGGTTCGAGCAGTACTTC CASSLVQGFEQYF
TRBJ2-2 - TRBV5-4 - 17 TGTGCCAGCAGCCCTTTAGGTGGGAAACGCTCCACCGGGGAGCTGTTTTTT CASSPLGGKRSTGELFF
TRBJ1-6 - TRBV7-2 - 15 TGTGCCAGCAGGTTAACCGGGACAACTAATTCACCCCTCCACTTT CASRLTGTTNSPLHF
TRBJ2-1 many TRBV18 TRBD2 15 TGTGCCAGCTCACGTCTAGCGGGGGAAAACAATGAGCAGTTCTTC CASSRLAGENNEQFF
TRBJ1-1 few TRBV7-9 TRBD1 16 TGTGCCAGCAGCTTAGGGGACAGGGGGCGCCCCACTGAAGCTTTCTTT CASSLGDRGRPTEAFF
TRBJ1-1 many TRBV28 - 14 TGTGCCAGCACCACCGAGGGCGGTGGCACTGAAGCTTTCTTT CASTTEGGGTEAFF